Each of the 10 T cell receptor beta chains below was sequenced from the same sample in a study of cytomegalovirus exposure and HLA in healthy donors. Amplification used 60 Vbeta primers and 13 Jbeta primers. Only in-frame clones appear in the TCRdb table, and some are missing; sequencing was by immunoSEQ multiplex PCR. The sample includes about 69,000 clones, roughly 68% of them seen just once. Specimen: PBMCs. The source of these receptors is a woman aged 60-70 years in good health and CMV-seropositive.

The CDR3 sequence: CASKGQGASYEQYF. The CDR3 coding sequence is TGTGCCAGCAAGGGACAGGGGGCATCTTACGAGCAGTACTTC. V gene TRBV2 combines with J gene TRBJ2-7; 12 nucleotides agree with TRBD1. CDR3 length equals 14 residues. Germline V gene data show CDR1 as SNHLY and CDR2 as FYNNEI. Germline trimming cut 7 bases from V and 4 bases from J; bases unmatched to any gene: 5.

The genes are TRBV5-5 and TRBJ2-7; D is perhaps TRBD1 (5 bases). The CDR3 has 14 amino acids. Germline-derived CDR1 and CDR2 are SGHKS and YYEKEE (reference sequence). V was cut by 1 base and J by 2 bases, with 10 bases left in between. CDR3 DNA sequence: TGTGCCAGCAGCTTGACAGGATCTCCCTACGAGCAGTACTTC. Residues: CASSLTGSPYEQYF.

A few counts support this clone. The rearrangement joins TRBV2 to TRBJ1-3, with TRBD1 identical over 8 bases. CDR1 and CDR2 from the germline V gene are SNHLY and FYNNEI. After removal of 2 bases from V and 2 bases from J, the junction contained 2 bases not matched to a gene. The CDR3 length is 15 residues. The CDR3 DNA is TGTGCCAGCAGTGAAAACAGGGGGACTGGAAACACCATATATTTT. As protein: CASSENRGTGNTIYF.

The rearrangement uses TRBV6-5 and TRBJ2-7; possible D gene TRBD2, 5 bases. Germline V CDR1 and CDR2: MNHEY, SVGAGI. Trimming took off 0 bases at V and 2 bases at J, with 11 bases between the two ends. The CDR3 is 15 amino acids. The CDR3 sequence is CASSYSTISTYEQYF. The DNA of the CDR3 is TGTGCCAGCAGTTACTCGACTATCTCAACCTACGAGCAGTACTTC.

This clone has only one observation. This chain connects TRBV7-8 to TRBJ1-3; 8 bases line up with TRBD1. The CDR3 covers 14 residues. Germline-derived CDR1 and CDR2 are SGHVS and FQNEAQ. Trimming took 1 base from V and 8 from J; bases not matched to a gene: 4. The CDR3 DNA is TGTGCCAGCAGCTTAGAGCAGGGGGCGGACACCATATATTTT. It specifies CASSLEQGADTIYF.

In this sample, this clone turned up a few times. This rearrangement joins TRBV5-4 to TRBJ1-1, with 7 bases identical to TRBD1. Germline V lookup: CDR1 SGHNT, CDR2 YYREEE (reference sequence). The CDR3 is 14 amino acids. V was clipped by 4 bases and J by 6 bases; unmatched bases: 9. The CDR3: CASSPTGNLPEAFF. The CDR3 nucleotides are TGTGCCAGCAGCCCGACAGGGAACCTGCCTGAAGCTTTCTTT.

This clone was detected once. J is TRBJ2-2 and V is TRBV10-1; the D gene is possibly TRBD1 (6 bases). V lost 6 bases and J lost 4, with 12 bases in between. The CDR3 contains 14 residues. Germline V gene data show CDR1 as WNHNN and CDR2 as SYGVQD (reference sequence). DNA for the CDR3: TGCGCCAGCAGAGCAGTACAGGGCACCGGGGAGCTGTTTTTT. Residues: CASRAVQGTGELFF.

This chain links TRBV7-2 with TRBJ2-7, with 11 bases identical to TRBD2. V shed 3 bases and J 3 bases; nucleotides not matched to a gene: 4. This CDR3 spans 15 amino acids. The germline V gene has CDR1 SGHTA and CDR2 FQGNSA. The CDR3 region is CASSLGLAEFYEQYF. The CDR3 nucleotides are TGTGCCAGCAGCTTGGGACTAGCGGAATTCTACGAGCAGTACTTC.

The J gene is TRBJ2-1, the V gene TRBV4-1; D is possibly TRBD2 (6 bases). The length of the CDR3 is 16 residues. V lost 1 base to trimming and J lost 2 bases, with 12 bases between them. The germline V gene encodes CDR1 MGHRA and CDR2 YSYEKL. In DNA form, the CDR3 reads TGCGCCAGCAGCCAAGGGGGTAGCGGAACCTACAATGAGCAGTTCTTC. Translated: CASSQGGSGTYNEQFF.

This clone was counted once. This chain joins TRBV5-5 and TRBJ1-4; 8 nucleotides agree with TRBD1. The CDR3 sequence is 15 residues long. Per the germline V gene, CDR1 is SGHKS and CDR2 is YYEKEE (reference sequence). Trimming at V came to 5 bases and at J to 7 bases, leaving 10 bases not matched to a gene. The CDR3, as DNA: TGTGCCAGCAGTCCCTATACAGGGGGGTTTGAAAAACTGTTTTTT. This gives the protein CASSPYTGGFEKLFF.